The present T cell receptor (beta chain) was sequenced within a study of T cells expressing NK-cell markers. CDR3 length equals 16 residues. CDR1 MNHEY and CDR2 SMNVEV come from the germline V gene (reference sequence). One entry per CDR3 protein, without DNA, is what TCRdb gives after re-calling the 5' RACE reads. The sample has 300,000 to 450,000 distinct CDR3 sequences. This clonotype was sampled from a man aged 18 to 69 in good health. This rearrangement joins TRBV27 to TRBJ2-7; TCRdb outputs TRBD1, but without DNA this stays unchecked. The sequencing sample was made of blood T cells: a sorted CD56 or NKG2C T cell subset, CD4+ or CD8+ T cells, or bulk PBMC T cells (not recorded which). CDR3 sequence reads: CASSFAAPVQSYEQYF.